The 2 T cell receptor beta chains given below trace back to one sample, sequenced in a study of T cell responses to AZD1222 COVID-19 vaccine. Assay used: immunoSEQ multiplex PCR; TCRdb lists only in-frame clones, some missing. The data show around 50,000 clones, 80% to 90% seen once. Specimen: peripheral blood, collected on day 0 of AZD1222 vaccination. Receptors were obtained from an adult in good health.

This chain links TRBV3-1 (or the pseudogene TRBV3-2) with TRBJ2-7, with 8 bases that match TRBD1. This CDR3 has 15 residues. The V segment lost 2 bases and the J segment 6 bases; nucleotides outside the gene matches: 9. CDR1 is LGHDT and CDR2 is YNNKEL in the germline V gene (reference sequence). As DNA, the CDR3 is TGTGCCAGCAGCCAATTTGGACAGGGTGTCCGCGAGCAGTACTTC. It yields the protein CASSQFGQGVREQYF.

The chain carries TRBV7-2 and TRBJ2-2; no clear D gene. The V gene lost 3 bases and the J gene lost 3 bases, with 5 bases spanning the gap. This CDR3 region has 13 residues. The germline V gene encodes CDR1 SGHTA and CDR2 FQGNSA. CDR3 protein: CASSFGDTGELFF. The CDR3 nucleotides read TGTGCCAGCAGCTTTGGGGACACCGGGGAGCTGTTTTTT.